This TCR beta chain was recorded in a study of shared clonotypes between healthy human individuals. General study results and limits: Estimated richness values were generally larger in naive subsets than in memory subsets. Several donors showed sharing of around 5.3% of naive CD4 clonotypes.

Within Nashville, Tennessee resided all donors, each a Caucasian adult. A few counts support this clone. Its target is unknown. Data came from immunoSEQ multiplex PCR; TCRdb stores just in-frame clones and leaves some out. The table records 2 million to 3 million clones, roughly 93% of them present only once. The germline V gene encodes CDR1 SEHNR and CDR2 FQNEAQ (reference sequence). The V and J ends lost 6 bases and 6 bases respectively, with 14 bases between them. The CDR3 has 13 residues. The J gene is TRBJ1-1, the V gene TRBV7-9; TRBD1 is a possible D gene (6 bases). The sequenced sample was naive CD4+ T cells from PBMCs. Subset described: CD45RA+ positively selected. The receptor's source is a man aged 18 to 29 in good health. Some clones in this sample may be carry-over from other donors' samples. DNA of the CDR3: TGTGCCAGCAGGCGAACAGGGTCCCCTGAAGCTTTCTTT. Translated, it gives CASRRTGSPEAFF.